The next 23 T cell receptor beta chains were all read from a single sample in a study of T cells after posttransplantation cyclophosphamide. Sequencing was performed with immunoSEQ multiplex PCR; in TCRdb, only in-frame clones are kept and a portion is missing. The sample presents tens of thousands of clones, none singletons. The sample taken for sequencing was PBMCs. The source of these receptors is a man aged 35-49 years in good health, CMV-negative, and a related stem cell transplant donor.

This clone was seen ten or more times. The CDR3 bases are TGCGCCAGCAGCCAAGAGGGACTTGCGCAGAGCACCGGGGAGCTGTTTTTT. Translating it yields CASSQEGLAQSTGELFF. The V and J genes are TRBV4-3 and TRBJ2-2, with D possibly being TRBD2 (6 bases). CDR3 length: 17 residues. Between the trimmed V and J ends, which lost 0 bases and 4 bases, there was a span of 15 bases. The germline gives CDR1 LGHNA, CDR2 YSLEER.

This clone has ten or more counts. The chain employs TRBV7-2 and TRBJ2-2; D is uncertain. Germline values: CDR1 SGHTA, CDR2 FQGNSA. The germline V and J ends were trimmed by 5 bases and 6 bases, with 10 bases remaining between them. This CDR3 is built from 13 residues. CDR3: CASSAGWAGELFF. In nucleotides, the CDR3 is TGTGCCAGCAGCGCCGGGTGGGCCGGGGAGCTGTTTTTT.

This clone has more than one count but fewer than ten. The chain joins TRBV7-8 to TRBJ2-1; 10 nucleotides line up with TRBD2. The trim removed 3 bases at V and 9 bases at J, leaving 14 bases unmatched. The CDR3 is 17 amino acids. Looked up from germline, CDR1 is SGHVS and CDR2 is FQNEAQ. CDR3 loop: CASSFFINLAGEGEQFF. CDR3 sequence (DNA): TGTGCCAGCAGCTTTTTTATAAACCTAGCGGGAGAGGGTGAGCAGTTCTTC.

This clone was observed at least ten times. The chain joins TRBV4-3 to TRBJ2-1; 7 nucleotides agree with TRBD1. This CDR3 is built from 15 residues. Trimming at V came to 2 bases and at J to 6 bases, leaving 7 bases not matched to a gene. Germline CDR1 is LGHNA and CDR2 is YSLEER. Written as DNA, the CDR3 is TGCGCCAGCAGCCAACAACAGGGGACAACCAATGAGCAGTTCTTC. It translates to CASSQQQGTTNEQFF.

This clone was recorded many times. This chain uses TRBV6-1 with TRBJ1-3, with unresolved D. This CDR3 has 14 residues. Trimming took off 2 bases at V and 3 bases at J, with 8 bases between the two ends. The germline gives CDR1 MNHNS, CDR2 SASEGT. The CDR3 is CASSEQDGGNTIYF. CDR3 nucleotide sequence: TGTGCCAGCAGTGAACAGGATGGTGGAAACACCATATATTTT.

At least ten counts were recorded for this clone. The V and J genes are TRBV18 and TRBJ2-7; TRBD2 might be the D (6 bases). Germline values: CDR1 KGHSH, CDR2 LQKENI. V lost 3 bases and J 6 bases, leaving 12 bases between the germline ends. There are 13 residues in the CDR3. The CDR3 nucleotides read TGTGCCAGCTCACCCCGGGGAGCGGGCGAGCAGTACGTC. It specifies CASSPRGAGEQYV.

This clone appeared many times. The chain combines TRBV4-3 with TRBJ2-3; the match to TRBD2 covers 12 bases. Germline lookup yields CDR1 LGHNA and CDR2 YSLEER. The CDR3 has 16 residues. V shed 4 bases and J 5 bases; nucleotides not matched to a gene: 7. This chain's CDR3 is CASSRSSGRVGDTQYF. In DNA, the CDR3 is TGCGCCAGCAGCCGTTCTAGCGGGAGGGTGGGAGATACGCAGTATTTT.

This clone was counted at least ten times. This chain connects TRBV11-3 to TRBJ2-7, with 10 bases lining up with TRBD2. CDR1 and CDR2 from the germline V gene are SGHNT and YENEEA. V lost 6 bases and J lost 0; bases outside the gene matches: 14. The CDR3 length is 18 residues. CDR3 in amino acids: CASRDLAGVGLSSYEQYF. CDR3 nucleotides: TGTGCCAGCAGAGACCTAGCGGGGGTGGGTCTCAGCTCCTACGAGCAGTACTTC.

This clone was observed a few times. The chain links TRBV5-6 to TRBJ2-5; possibly TRBD1 for D (5 bases). Gene TRBJ2-7 matches the end of the DNA better, so the J call may be wrong. This CDR3 is 15 amino acids long. Germline assignment: CDR1 SGHDT and CDR2 YYEEEE. The CDR3 nucleotides read TGTGCCAGCAGCTTGTTTGACAGAGGCTCCTACGAGCAGTACTTC. It codes for CASSLFDRGSYEQYF.

This clone has a count of ten or more. V and J are TRBV11-2 and TRBJ1-4; TRBD1 aligns across 10 bases. The junction had 3 bases not matched to a gene; V was cut back by 1 base and J by 7 bases. The CDR3 is 15 amino acids. Germline values: CDR1 SGHAT, CDR2 FQNNGV. The CDR3 DNA follows: TGTGCCAGCAGCTTAGGGGGACAGGGGAGTGAAAAACTGTTTTTT. This gives the protein CASSLGGQGSEKLFF. The full variable domain, rest sourced from reference TRBV11-2 and TRBJ1-4, is EAGVAQSPRYKIIEKRQSVAFWCNPISGHATLYWYQQILGQGPKLLIQFQNNGVVDDSQLPKDRFSAERLKGVDSTLKIQPAKLEDSAVYLCASSLGGQGSEKLFFGSGTQLSVL.

This clone was seen repeatedly, ten times or more. V is TRBV11-3 and J is TRBJ2-1; 7 positions agree with TRBD2. Unmatched junction bases numbered 9, after V lost 1 base and J lost 6 bases. This CDR3 is 16 amino acids long. From germline, CDR1 is SGHNT and CDR2 YENEEA. DNA for the CDR3: TGTGCCAGCAGCTTAGGGGCGACTAGCTCTCTCAATGAGCAGTTCTTC. This encodes CASSLGATSSLNEQFF.

In this sample, this clone turned up a few times. The chain uses TRBV9 and TRBJ2-3; D is unclear. CDR3 length: 15 residues. V lost 3 bases and J 2 bases, leaving 13 bases between the germline ends. Germline CDR1 is SGDLS and CDR2 is YYNGEE. The DNA of the CDR3 is TGTGCCAGCAGCGAGTTCGGAGTCATCACAGATACGCAGTATTTT. Translating gives CASSEFGVITDTQYF.

This clone was seen at least ten times. CDR3 sequence reads: CASSFGSGQGSYGYTF. Here the CDR3 DNA reads TGCGCCAGCAGCTTTGGGTCGGGACAGGGGTCCTATGGCTACACCTTC. The chain uses TRBV5-1 and TRBJ1-2; 10 bases line up with TRBD1. CDR1 and CDR2 (germline): SGHRS, YFSETQ. The CDR3 loop spans 16 amino acids. After removal of 2 bases from V and 4 bases from J, the junction contained 8 bases not matched to a gene.

This clone showed up many times. The chain combines TRBV6-5 with TRBJ2-7; D uncertain. CDR1 is MNHEY and CDR2 is SVGAGI in the germline V gene. The germline V and J ends were trimmed by 3 bases and 6 bases, with 12 bases remaining between them. The CDR3 has 13 residues. The DNA of the CDR3 is TGTGCCAGCAGTTATGGGCGTTCCGCCGAGCAGTACTTC. Its protein product is CASSYGRSAEQYF.

This clone appeared many times. The chain joins TRBV5-1 to TRBJ1-2, with unresolved D. The CDR3 loop spans 15 amino acids. V lost 0 bases to trimming and J lost 8 bases, with 17 bases between them. CDR1 is SGHRS and CDR2 is YFSETQ in the germline V gene. This CDR3 is CASSLAGSYQEGYTF. For the CDR3, the DNA is TGCGCCAGCAGCTTGGCCGGGAGCTACCAGGAAGGCTACACCTTC.

This clone was seen ten or more times. J is TRBJ1-6 and V is TRBV7-8, with D possibly being TRBD1 (5 bases). Trimming took 3 bases from V and 6 from J, leaving 18 bases between them. CDR1 SGHVS and CDR2 FQNEAQ come from the germline V gene. This CDR3 spans 17 amino acids. CDR3 in DNA: TGTGCCAGCAGCTTTGACGCAGGGTCCTGGGCTAATTCACCCCTCCACTTT. Its translation: CASSFDAGSWANSPLHF. Together with reference TRBV7-8 and TRBJ1-6, the CDR3 gives the full variable domain: GAGVSQSPRYKVAKRGQDVALRCDPISGHVSLFWYQQALGQGPEFLTYFQNEAQLDKSGLPSDRFFAERPEGSVSTLKIQRTQQEDSAVYLCASSFDAGSWANSPLHFGNGTRLTVT.

The chain uses TRBV18 and TRBJ1-1, with 9 nucleotides matching TRBD1. CDR3 length: 15 amino acids. With 6 bases clipped from V and 4 bases from J, the junction kept 9 bases outside the gene matches. Looked up from germline, CDR1 is KGHSH and CDR2 is LQKENI. The DNA of the CDR3 is TGTGCCAGCTCTGGGAGGACAGGGGCGGCCACTGAAGCTTTCTTT. As protein: CASSGRTGAATEAFF.

This clone showed up many times. The chain joins TRBV19 to TRBJ2-3; 8 bases fit TRBD1. The CDR3 has 16 residues. Germline trimming cut 5 bases from V and 0 bases from J; bases unmatched to any gene: 7. Germline CDR1 reads LNHDA; CDR2 reads SQIVND (reference sequence). CDR3 sequence (DNA): TGTGCCAGTAGTTTGCGGACAGGGACTAGCACAGATACGCAGTATTTT. It translates to CASSLRTGTSTDTQYF.

This clone was counted ten times or more. Other nucleotide sequences in the sample specify the same CDR3. The CDR3 is CASSKVRDRVGSPLHF. The CDR3 DNA reads TGTGCCAGCAGCAAAGTGAGGGACAGGGTCGGTTCACCCCTCCACTTT. The chain recombines TRBV21-1 with TRBJ1-6; the listed D gene, TRBD1, was not tested against the DNA. TRBV21-1 is designated a pseudogene. The CDR3 spans 16 residues.

V is TRBV11-2 and J is TRBJ2-7, with 9 bases lining up with TRBD2. Germline values: CDR1 SGHAT, CDR2 FQNNGV. This CDR3 is 14 amino acids long. V lost 4 bases and J lost 2; bases outside the gene matches: 3. This chain's CDR3 is CASSWGGGAYEQYF. CDR3 in DNA: TGTGCCAGCAGCTGGGGCGGGGGGGCCTACGAGCAGTACTTC.

This clone was recorded at least ten times. This chain joins TRBV29-1 and TRBJ2-7, with TRBD1 matching 7 bases. Germline V gives CDR1 SQVTM, CDR2 ANQGSEA. This CDR3 is built from 14 residues. V lost 4 bases, J lost 1 base, and 7 bases stayed unmatched. The chain's CDR3 is CSVAQGQKSYEQYF. CDR3 bases: TGCAGCGTTGCCCAGGGACAGAAATCCTACGAGCAGTACTTC.

This clone was seen at least ten times. V and J are TRBV11-2 and TRBJ2-5; D perhaps matches TRBD1 (5 bases). This CDR3 contains 12 residues. Trimming took off 5 bases at V and 3 bases at J, with 7 bases between the two ends. The germline V gene has CDR1 SGHAT and CDR2 FQNNGV. CDR3 loop: CASSKTEETQYF. CDR3 bases: TGTGCCAGCAGCAAGACAGAAGAGACCCAGTACTTC.

This clone was picked up many times. The chain is built from TRBV4-3 and TRBJ2-3, with 14 nucleotides matching TRBD2. Germline lookup yields CDR1 LGHNA and CDR2 YSLEER. V trimming: 1 base; J trimming: 4 bases; junction bases outside the gene matches: 4. The CDR3 has 17 residues. In DNA form, the CDR3 reads TGCGCCAGCAGCCAAGCCCCGGGACTAGCGGGAGCAGATACGCAGTATTTT. This sequence encodes CASSQAPGLAGADTQYF.